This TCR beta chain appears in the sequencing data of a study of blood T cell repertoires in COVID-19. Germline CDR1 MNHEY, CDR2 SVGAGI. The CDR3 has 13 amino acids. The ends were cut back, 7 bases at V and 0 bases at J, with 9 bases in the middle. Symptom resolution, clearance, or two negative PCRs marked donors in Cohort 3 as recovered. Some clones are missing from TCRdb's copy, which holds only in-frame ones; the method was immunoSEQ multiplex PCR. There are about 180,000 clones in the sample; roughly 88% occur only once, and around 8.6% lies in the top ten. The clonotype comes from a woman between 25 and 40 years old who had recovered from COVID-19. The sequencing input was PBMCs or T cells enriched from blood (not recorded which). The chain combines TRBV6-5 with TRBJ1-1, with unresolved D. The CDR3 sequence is CASTLVMNTEAFF. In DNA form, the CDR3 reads TGTGCCAGCACCCTCGTAATGAACACTGAAGCTTTCTTT.